Listed here is a single T cell receptor (beta chain). This record comes from a study of CD8+CD57+ T cells in acquired aplastic anemia. Patients chosen for sequencing had CD8+CD57+ cells that had expanded, as shown by flow cytometry. V dropped 3 bases and J dropped 4 bases, with 9 bases sitting between them. Germline lookup yields CDR1 LNHDA and CDR2 SQIVND (reference sequence). This CDR3 comprises 13 residues. TCR beta VDJ and CDR3 profiling used genomic DNA as template. TCRdb passed the reads through MiXCR, listing each CDR3 protein once. The sample has over 40,000 distinct CDR3 sequences; about 60% are singletons.

Sequencing was carried out using sorted CD4+, CD8+, or CD8+CD57+ T cells (not recorded which) from PBMCs. The TCR was taken from a human donor with aplastic anemia. The gene calls are TRBV19 and TRBJ2-5; a weak D match, TRBD1 (6 bases). CDR3 DNA: TGTGCCAGTAGTATGTCCAGGGGAGAGACCCAGTACTTC. Protein product: CASSMSRGETQYF.